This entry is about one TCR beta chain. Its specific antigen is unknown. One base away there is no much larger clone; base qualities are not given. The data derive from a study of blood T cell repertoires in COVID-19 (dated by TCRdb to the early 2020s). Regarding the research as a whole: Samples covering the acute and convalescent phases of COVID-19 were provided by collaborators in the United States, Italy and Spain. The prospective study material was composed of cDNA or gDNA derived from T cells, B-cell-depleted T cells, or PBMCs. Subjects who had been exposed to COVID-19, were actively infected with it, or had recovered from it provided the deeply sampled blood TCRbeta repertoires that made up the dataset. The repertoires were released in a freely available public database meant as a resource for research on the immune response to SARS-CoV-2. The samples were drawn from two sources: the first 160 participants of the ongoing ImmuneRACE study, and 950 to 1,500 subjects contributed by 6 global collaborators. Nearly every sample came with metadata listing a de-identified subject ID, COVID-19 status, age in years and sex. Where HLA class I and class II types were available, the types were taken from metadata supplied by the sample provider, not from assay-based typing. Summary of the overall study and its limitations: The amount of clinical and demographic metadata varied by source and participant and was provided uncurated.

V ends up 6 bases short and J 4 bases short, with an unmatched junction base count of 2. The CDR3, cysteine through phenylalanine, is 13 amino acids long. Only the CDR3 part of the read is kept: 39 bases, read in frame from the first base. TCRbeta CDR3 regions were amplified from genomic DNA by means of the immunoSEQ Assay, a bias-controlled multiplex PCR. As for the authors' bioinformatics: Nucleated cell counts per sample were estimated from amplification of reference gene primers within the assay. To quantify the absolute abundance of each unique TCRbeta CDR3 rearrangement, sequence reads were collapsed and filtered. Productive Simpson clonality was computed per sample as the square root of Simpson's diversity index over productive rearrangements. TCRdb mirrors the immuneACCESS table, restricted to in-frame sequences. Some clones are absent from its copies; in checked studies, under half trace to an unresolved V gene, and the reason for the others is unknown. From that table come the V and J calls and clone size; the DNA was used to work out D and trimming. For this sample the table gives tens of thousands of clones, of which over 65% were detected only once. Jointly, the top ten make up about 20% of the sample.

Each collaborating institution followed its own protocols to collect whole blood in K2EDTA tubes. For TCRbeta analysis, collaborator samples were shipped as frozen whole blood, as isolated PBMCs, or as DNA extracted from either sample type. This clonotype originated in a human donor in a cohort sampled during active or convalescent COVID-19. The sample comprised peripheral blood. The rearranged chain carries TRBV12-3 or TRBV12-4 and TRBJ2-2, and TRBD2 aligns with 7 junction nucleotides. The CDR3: CASSWGGTGELFF. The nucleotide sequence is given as TGTGCCAGCAGCTGGGGGGGCACCGGGGAGCTGTTTTTT.